This paragraph reports one T cell receptor beta chain. Only in-frame clones appear in the TCRdb table, and some are missing; sequencing was by immunoSEQ multiplex PCR. The table shows around 100,000 clones, with approximately 88% occurring only once. CDR1 and CDR2 from the germline V gene are MNHEY and SVGAGI. The CDR3 is 15 amino acids. Trimming left V 0 bases short and J 4 bases short, with 9 bases between. The data derive from a study of T cell responses to AZD1222 COVID-19 vaccine. Specimen: peripheral blood, collected on day 0 of AZD1222 vaccination. The chain couples TRBV6-5 to TRBJ2-2; D not resolved. The sequence was obtained from an adult in good health. The DNA of the CDR3 is TGTGCCAGCAGTTACTCGGGTAGTTTCACCGGGGAGCTGTTTTTT. This sequence encodes CASSYSGSFTGELFF.